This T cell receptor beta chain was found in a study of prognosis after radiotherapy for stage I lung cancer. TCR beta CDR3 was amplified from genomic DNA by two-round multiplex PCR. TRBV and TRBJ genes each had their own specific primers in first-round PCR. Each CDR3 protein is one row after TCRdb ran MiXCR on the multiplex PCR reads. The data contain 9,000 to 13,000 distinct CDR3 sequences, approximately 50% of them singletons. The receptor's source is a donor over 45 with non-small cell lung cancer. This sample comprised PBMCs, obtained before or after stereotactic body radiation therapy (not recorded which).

The CDR3 sequence: CSARADGRITDTQYF. CDR3 sequence (DNA): TGCAGTGCTCGGGCGGACGGGAGGATTACAGATACGCAGTATTTT. The gene calls are TRBV20-1 and TRBJ2-3, with 7 positions matching TRBD2. Germline V gene data show CDR1 as DFQATT and CDR2 as SNEGSKA (reference sequence). The V segment lost 5 bases and the J segment 3 bases; nucleotides outside the gene matches: 11. This CDR3 has 15 amino acids.